The source of this T cell receptor beta chain is a study of T-cell memory formation after mild COVID-19. This clonotype was observed a handful of times. 5'RACE with constant-segment primers yielded barcoded, UMI-tagged TCR alpha and TCR beta cDNA libraries. MiXCR, run by TCRdb on the 5' RACE reads, gives a single entry per CDR3 protein. The sample includes 200,000 to 300,000 distinct CDR3 sequences, roughly 15% seen only once; the top ten take about 2%. In germline, CDR1 is LGHNA, CDR2 YSLEER. J was trimmed by 8 bases and V by 2 bases; bases with no gene match: 10. The CDR3 covers 15 residues. The V gene is TRBV4-3, the J gene TRBJ1-2, with 8 positions matching TRBD1. This receptor was taken from an adult woman who had mild COVID-19 (a few samples of this study predate the infection). Cell type and time point are not known. The specimen sequenced was PBMCs or a T cell subset sorted from them (not recorded which). The DNA of the CDR3 is TGCGCCAGCAGCCAACAAAGAGGACAGGGACGAGGCTACACCTTC. Translated, it gives CASSQQRGQGRGYTF.